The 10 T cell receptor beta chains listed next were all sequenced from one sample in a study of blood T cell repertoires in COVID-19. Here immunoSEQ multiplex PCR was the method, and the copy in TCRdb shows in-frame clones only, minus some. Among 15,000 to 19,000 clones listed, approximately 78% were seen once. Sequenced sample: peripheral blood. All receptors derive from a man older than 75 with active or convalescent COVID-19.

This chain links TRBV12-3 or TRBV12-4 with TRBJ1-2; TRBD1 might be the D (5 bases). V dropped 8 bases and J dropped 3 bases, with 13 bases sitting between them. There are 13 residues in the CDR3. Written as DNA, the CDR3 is TGTGCCAGCGGAACGGGGGGGTACTATGGCTACACCTTC. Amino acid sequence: CASGTGGYYGYTF.

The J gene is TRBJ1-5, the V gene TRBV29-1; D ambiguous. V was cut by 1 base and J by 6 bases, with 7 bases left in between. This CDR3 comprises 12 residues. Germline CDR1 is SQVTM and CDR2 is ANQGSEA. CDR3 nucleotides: TGCAGCGTTGAAGTTAGCGGTCAGCCCCAGCATTTT. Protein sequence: CSVEVSGQPQHF.

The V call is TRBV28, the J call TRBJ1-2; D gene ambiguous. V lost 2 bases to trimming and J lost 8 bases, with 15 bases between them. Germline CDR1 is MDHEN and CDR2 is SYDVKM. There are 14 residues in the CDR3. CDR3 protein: CASSLGGSGSGYTF. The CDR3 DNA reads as TGTGCCAGCAGTTTAGGAGGATCGGGGAGCGGCTACACCTTC.

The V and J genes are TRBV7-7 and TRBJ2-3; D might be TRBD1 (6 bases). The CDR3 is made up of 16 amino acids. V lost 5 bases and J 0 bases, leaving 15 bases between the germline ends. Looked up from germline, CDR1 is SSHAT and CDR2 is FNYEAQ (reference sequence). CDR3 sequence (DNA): TGTGCCAGCAGCGCCGGACAGTCCCCTAGCACAGATACGCAGTATTTT. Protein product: CASSAGQSPSTDTQYF.

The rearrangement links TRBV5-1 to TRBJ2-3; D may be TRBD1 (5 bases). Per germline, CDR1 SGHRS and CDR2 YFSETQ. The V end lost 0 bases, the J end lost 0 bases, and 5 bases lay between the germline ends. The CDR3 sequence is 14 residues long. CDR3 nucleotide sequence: TGCGCCAGCAGCTTGGCAGGGAGCACAGATACGCAGTATTTT. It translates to CASSLAGSTDTQYF.

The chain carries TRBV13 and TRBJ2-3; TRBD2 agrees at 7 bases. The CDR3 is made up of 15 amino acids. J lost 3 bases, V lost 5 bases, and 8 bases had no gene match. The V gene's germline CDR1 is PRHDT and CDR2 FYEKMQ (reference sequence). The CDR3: CASSPSGAGTDTQYF. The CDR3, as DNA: TGTGCCAGCAGCCCCAGCGGGGCGGGGACAGATACGCAGTATTTT.

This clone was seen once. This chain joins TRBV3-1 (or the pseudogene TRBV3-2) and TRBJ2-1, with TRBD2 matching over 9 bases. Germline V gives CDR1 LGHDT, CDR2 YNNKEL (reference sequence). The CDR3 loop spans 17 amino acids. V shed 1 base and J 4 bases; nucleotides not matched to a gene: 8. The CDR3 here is CASSQGFGGGVYNEQFF. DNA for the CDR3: TGTGCCAGCAGCCAAGGATTCGGCGGGGGGGTATACAATGAGCAGTTCTTC.

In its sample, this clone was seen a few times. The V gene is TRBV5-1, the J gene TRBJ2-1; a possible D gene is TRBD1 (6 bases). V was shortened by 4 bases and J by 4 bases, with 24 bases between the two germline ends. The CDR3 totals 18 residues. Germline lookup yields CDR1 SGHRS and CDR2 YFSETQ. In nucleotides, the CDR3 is TGCGCCAGCAGCAGTCCCGATTCACAGGGAAGATGGTACAATGAGCAGTTCTTC. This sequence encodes CASSSPDSQGRWYNEQFF. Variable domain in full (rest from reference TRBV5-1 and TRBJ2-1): KAGVTQTPRYLIKTRGQQVTLSCSPISGHRSVSWYQQTPGQGLQFLFEYFSETQRNKGNFPGRFSGRQFSNSRSEMNVSTLELGDSALYLCASSSPDSQGRWYNEQFFGPGTRLTVL.

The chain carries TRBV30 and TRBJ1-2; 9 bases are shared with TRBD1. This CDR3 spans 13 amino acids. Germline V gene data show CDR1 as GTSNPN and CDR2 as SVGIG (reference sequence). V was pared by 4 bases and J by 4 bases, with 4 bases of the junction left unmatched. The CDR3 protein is CAWNDRGSYGYTF. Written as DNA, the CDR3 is TGTGCCTGGAACGACAGGGGGTCCTATGGCTACACCTTC.

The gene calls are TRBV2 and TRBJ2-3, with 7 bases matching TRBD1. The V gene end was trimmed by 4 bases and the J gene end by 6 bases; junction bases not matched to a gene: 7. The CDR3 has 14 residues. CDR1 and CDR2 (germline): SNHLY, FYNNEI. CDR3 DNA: TGTGCCAGCAGTGGACAGGGCCGCGGGGATACGCAGTATTTT. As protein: CASSGQGRGDTQYF.